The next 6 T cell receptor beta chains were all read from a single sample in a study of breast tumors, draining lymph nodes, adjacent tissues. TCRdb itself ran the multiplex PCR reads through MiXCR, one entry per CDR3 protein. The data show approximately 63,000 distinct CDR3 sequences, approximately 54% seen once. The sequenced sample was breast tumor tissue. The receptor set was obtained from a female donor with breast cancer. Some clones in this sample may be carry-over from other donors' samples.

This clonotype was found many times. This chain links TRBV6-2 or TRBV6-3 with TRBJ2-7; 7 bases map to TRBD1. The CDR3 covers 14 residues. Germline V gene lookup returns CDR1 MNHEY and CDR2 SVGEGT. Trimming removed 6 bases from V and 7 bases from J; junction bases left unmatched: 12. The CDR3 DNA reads TGTGCCAGCAGACCAGCAGGGGGAAGAGAAGAGCAGTACTTC. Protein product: CASRPAGGREEQYF.

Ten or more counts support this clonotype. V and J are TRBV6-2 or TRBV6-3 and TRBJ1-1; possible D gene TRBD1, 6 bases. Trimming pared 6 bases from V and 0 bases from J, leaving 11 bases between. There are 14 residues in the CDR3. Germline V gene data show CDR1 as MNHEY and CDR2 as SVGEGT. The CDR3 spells CASSEDSMNTEAFF. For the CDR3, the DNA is TGTGCCAGCAGCGAGGACAGCATGAACACTGAAGCTTTCTTT.

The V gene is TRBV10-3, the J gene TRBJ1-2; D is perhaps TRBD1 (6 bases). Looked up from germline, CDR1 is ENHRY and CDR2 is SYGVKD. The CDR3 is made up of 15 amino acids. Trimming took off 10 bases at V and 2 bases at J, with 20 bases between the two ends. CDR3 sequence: CASKTGGQGNYGYTF. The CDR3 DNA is TGTGCCAGCAAAACGGGAGGGCAGGGGAACTATGGCTACACCTTC.

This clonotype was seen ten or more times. The CDR3 region has the DNA TGTGCCAGCGCCGGGACTAGTGGGCCCTACGAGCAGTACTTC. It is translated as CASAGTSGPYEQYF. The chain employs TRBV28 and TRBJ2-7; 8 bases match TRBD2. CDR1 is MDHEN and CDR2 is SYDVKM in the germline V gene. With 8 bases clipped from V and 2 bases from J, the junction kept 8 bases outside the gene matches. CDR3 length equals 14 residues.

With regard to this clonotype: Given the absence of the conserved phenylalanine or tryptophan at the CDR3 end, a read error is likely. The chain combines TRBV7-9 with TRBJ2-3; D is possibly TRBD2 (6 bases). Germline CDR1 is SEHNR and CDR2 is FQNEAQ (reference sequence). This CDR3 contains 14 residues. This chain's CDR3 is CASSLAVSTDTQYL. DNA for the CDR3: TGTGCGAGCAGCTTAGCGGTCAGCACAGATACGCAGTATCTT.

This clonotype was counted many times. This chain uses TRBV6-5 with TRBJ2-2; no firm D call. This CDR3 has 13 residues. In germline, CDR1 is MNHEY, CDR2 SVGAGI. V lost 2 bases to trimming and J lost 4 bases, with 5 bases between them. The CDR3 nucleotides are TGTGCCAGCAGTTACCAGTCCACCGGGGAGCTGTTTTTT. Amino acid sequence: CASSYQSTGELFF.